This T cell receptor beta chain is drawn from a study of blood T cell repertoires in COVID-19. TCRdb keeps only in-frame clones here, not all; method: immunoSEQ multiplex PCR. The top ten hold approximately 3.3% of the sample, which has approximately 240,000 clones, roughly 90% seen once. With 4 bases removed from V and 4 bases from J, the gap between germline ends came to 15 bases. The length of the CDR3 is 14 residues. CDR1 and CDR2 from the germline V gene are SGHNT and YYREEE (reference sequence). This chain joins TRBV5-4 and TRBJ2-7; D is unresolved. What was sequenced was PBMCs or T cells enriched from blood (not recorded which). The receptor was derived from a woman in her forties or fifties in a cohort exposed to, infected with or recovered from COVID-19 (not recorded which). In nucleotides, the CDR3 is TGTGCCAGCAGCCACCCCAGTCTAGAGTACGAGCAGTACTTC. Amino acids: CASSHPSLEYEQYF.